These T cell receptor beta chains were read from a single sample in a study of shared clonotypes between healthy human individuals. TCRdb keeps only in-frame clones here, not all; method: immunoSEQ multiplex PCR. The sample lists 500,000 or so clones; around 95% were seen once. Material: naive CD4+ T cells sorted from blood. These receptors were collected from a woman in her 30s in good health. Both conserved end residues are part of each CDR3. A D gene is named only where the DNA matches it firmly.

CDR3 protein | J gene | D gene | V gene
CASSYFRGSTNEKLFF | TRBJ1-4 | - | TRBV6-5
CASSLSSTGELFF | TRBJ2-2 | - | TRBV28
CASSTYGAYEQYF | TRBJ2-7 | - | TRBV6-5
CASSVQVNYGYTF | TRBJ1-2 | - | TRBV2
CASSYRDRGTDTQYF | TRBJ2-3 | TRBD1 | TRBV6-5
CASSPQEEEKLFF | TRBJ1-4 | - | TRBV5-1
CASSASLDRVPYEQYF | TRBJ2-7 | TRBD1 | TRBV5-1
CASSYSKRDSYEQYF | TRBJ2-7 | - | TRBV6-7
CASSPLVVSEKLFF | TRBJ1-4 | - | TRBV5-1
CASSQARGKKTGELFF | TRBJ2-2 | - | TRBV4-1
CASSIEGKKNTEAFF | TRBJ1-1 | - | TRBV19
CASSPWTGVRLEQYF | TRBJ2-7 | TRBD1 | TRBV11-2
CASGFLPKMGQGPDTQYF | TRBJ2-3 | TRBD1 | TRBV12-5
CASSYYGGNTEAFF | TRBJ1-1 | - | TRBV6-5
CASSPWTGGNSPLHF | TRBJ1-6 | TRBD1 | TRBV28
CASSIAGTTSYEQYF | TRBJ2-7 | - | TRBV19
CASRLSRGSFNNEQFF | TRBJ2-1 | - | TRBV12-2
CASSPLGGPSNEQFF | TRBJ2-1 | - | TRBV7-3
CASSPSTAYTGELFF | TRBJ2-2 | - | TRBV4-1
CASSPGQGRSGANVLTF | TRBJ2-6 | TRBD1 | TRBV19
CASSRDRALGGGANVLTF | TRBJ2-6 | TRBD1 | TRBV7-9
CASSPAGGYEQYF | TRBJ2-7 | - | TRBV11-2
CASSLDKAGTGELFF | TRBJ2-2 | - | TRBV7-3
CAISEQNRGRTGELFF | TRBJ2-2 | TRBD1 | TRBV10-3
CASSLRGSAVDTQYF | TRBJ2-3 | - | TRBV11-1
CASSETGDNQPQHF | TRBJ1-5 | TRBD1 | TRBV6-1
CASSATIWGAYEQYF | TRBJ2-7 | - | TRBV11-2
CASSLRTGIGEQYF | TRBJ2-7 | TRBD1 | TRBV6-6
CASSQLAGGTYEQYF | TRBJ2-7 | TRBD2 | TRBV5-8
CASSLWETQYF | TRBJ2-5 | - | TRBV7-2
CASSLERGGETQYF | TRBJ2-5 | TRBD2 | TRBV5-1
CASTRLAVTDTQYF | TRBJ2-3 | TRBD2 | TRBV6-1
CASSQATADYNSPLHF | TRBJ1-6 | - | TRBV4-1
CASSLQGLAGNTGELFF | TRBJ2-2 | TRBD2 | TRBV11-2
CASSPTSGRAGELFF | TRBJ2-2 | TRBD2 | TRBV18
CASSVVGGQGETQYF | TRBJ2-5 | TRBD1 | TRBV9
CASSGQNQPQHF | TRBJ1-5 | - | TRBV6-1
CASSRFQGARGTGELFF | TRBJ2-2 | - | TRBV9
CASSFGQAWGDEKLFF | TRBJ1-4 | TRBD1 | TRBV27